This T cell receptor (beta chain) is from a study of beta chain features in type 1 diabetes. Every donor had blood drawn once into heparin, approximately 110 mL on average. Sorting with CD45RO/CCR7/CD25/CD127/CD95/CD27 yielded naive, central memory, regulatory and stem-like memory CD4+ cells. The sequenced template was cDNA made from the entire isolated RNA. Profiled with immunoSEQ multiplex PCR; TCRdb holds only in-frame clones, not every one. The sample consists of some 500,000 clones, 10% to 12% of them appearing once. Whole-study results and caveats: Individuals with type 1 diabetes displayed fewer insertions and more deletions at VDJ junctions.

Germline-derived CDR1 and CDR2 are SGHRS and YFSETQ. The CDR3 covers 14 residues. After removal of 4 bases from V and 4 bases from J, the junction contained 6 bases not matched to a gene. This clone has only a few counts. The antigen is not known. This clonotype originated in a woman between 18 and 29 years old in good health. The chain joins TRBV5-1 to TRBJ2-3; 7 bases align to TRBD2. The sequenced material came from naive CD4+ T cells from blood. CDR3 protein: CASSATSSADTQYF. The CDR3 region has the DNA TGCGCCAGCAGCGCGACTAGCTCAGCAGATACGCAGTATTTT.